This T cell receptor (beta chain) was documented in a study of blood T cell repertoires in COVID-19. Sequenced by immunoSEQ multiplex PCR; TCRdb stores in-frame clones only, minus some. The data show some 150,000 clones, over 80% seen once. Per germline, CDR1 MNHEY and CDR2 SVGAGI. CDR3 length: 15 amino acids. V lost 6 bases, J lost 6 bases, and 10 bases stayed unmatched. The receptor comes from a woman aged 45-59 years who had recovered from COVID-19. The chain carries TRBV6-5 and TRBJ2-1; 8 positions match TRBD1. The sequencing input was PBMCs or T cells enriched from blood (not recorded which). CDR3 DNA sequence: TGTGCCAGCAGAGCCGCCGGGACAGGCTCCAATGAGCAGTTCTTC. Protein: CASRAAGTGSNEQFF.